This T cell receptor (beta chain) was captured by sequencing in a study of T cell responses to AZD1222 COVID-19 vaccine. Study-level points and caveats: Seropositive AZD1222 recipients at baseline numbered only five to seven.

A note on this clone: Its antigen remains unknown.

Data came from immunoSEQ multiplex PCR; TCRdb stores just in-frame clones and leaves some out. The sample yields 80,000 to 100,000 clones, just over 85% seen once. Source: peripheral blood, taken on day 0 of MenACWY control vaccination. This clonotype originated in an adult in good health.

CDR3 sequence (DNA): TGCGCCAGCAGCCAAGATCGCGGCAGCTCGGGGAACTATGGCTACACCTTC. Its translation: CASSQDRGSSGNYGYTF. The chain uses TRBV4-3 and TRBJ1-2, with unresolved D. This CDR3 comprises 17 residues. V dropped 0 bases and J dropped 2 bases, with 16 bases sitting between them. Per germline, CDR1 LGHNA and CDR2 YSLEER.